The T cell receptor beta chain under discussion was sequenced for a study of blood T cell repertoires in COVID-19. Everyone who took part was roughly 18 to 89 years old, and they came from about two dozen US areas. Assignment of participants to cohorts was predicated upon participant-reported clinical history. Symptom resolution, clearance, or two negative PCRs marked donors in Cohort 3 as recovered. Germline V gene sequence: CDR1 MNHNY, CDR2 SVGAGI (reference sequence). This CDR3 region has 15 residues. Losses at the gene ends were 2 bases for V and 0 bases for J; bases not matched to a gene: 4. As originally analysed: Reference gene primer amplification in the assay estimated nucleated cell counts. The table came from immunoSEQ multiplex PCR; TCRdb's copy has only in-frame clones and leaves some out. Clonal size and the V and J genes are those of that table, whereas D and trimming came from the DNA. The sample lists some 530,000 clones, roughly nine tenths seen once, with just over 8% in the top ten.

Sequencing was done on a sample of PBMCs or T cells enriched from blood (not recorded which). The TCR was taken from a woman aged 55 to 70 who had recovered from COVID-19. The genes are TRBV6-6 and TRBJ2-7; TRBD2 agrees at 7 bases. CDR3 protein: CASSYGGDYSYEQYF. In DNA form, the CDR3 reads TGTGCCAGCAGTTACGGCGGGGACTACTCCTACGAGCAGTACTTC.